The next 32 T cell receptor beta chains were all read from a single sample in a study of identical twins. TCRdb re-derived calls from the 5' RACE reads in MiXCR, one entry per CDR3 protein. The sample carries 300,000 to 350,000 distinct CDR3 sequences, around an eighth recorded once. These same data were also listed under a study on yellow fever vaccine responses in identical twins.

Sequencing input: CD8+ T cells sorted from blood. These receptors were obtained from a woman between 18 and 29 years old in good health.

This clonotype was counted many times. One end of the junction fails to match germline, which may point to a read error. V gene TRBV29-1 combines with J gene TRBJ1-1; D uncertain. The CDR3 consists of 11 residues. Germline V gene lookup returns CDR1 SQVTM and CDR2 ANQGSEA. This CDR3 reads CSVEGAAGAFF. The DNA of the CDR3 is TGCAGCGTCGAAGGAGCCGCTGGGGCTTTCTTT.

The table lists this clonotype with a few counts. The chain links TRBV7-9 to TRBJ2-1, with TRBD2 identical over 8 bases. Germline V gene lookup returns CDR1 SEHNR and CDR2 FQNEAQ (reference sequence). The ends lost 4 bases at V and 5 bases at J; junction bases unmatched: 13. The CDR3 is 17 residues long. The CDR3 nucleotides read TGTGCCAGCAGCTCATCTATACTACTAGCGGACGACAATGAGCAGTTCTTC. Protein product: CASSSSILLADDNEQFF.

This clonotype came up a few times. The chain has TRBV5-6 and TRBJ2-7; D is unclear. The CDR3 length is 14 residues. Trimming pared 3 bases from V and 0 bases from J, leaving 10 bases between. From germline, CDR1 is SGHDT and CDR2 YYEEEE. For the CDR3, the DNA is TGTGCCAGCAGCTCAGGACCGAGCTCCTACGAGCAGTACGTC. Translated: CASSSGPSSYEQYV.

This clonotype was seen a handful of times. CDR3 in DNA: TGTGCCAGCAGTTTATTTTGGGGACACCTTCGCTCCTACAATGAGCAGTTCTTC. Translating it yields CASSLFWGHLRSYNEQFF. The chain recombines TRBV27 with TRBJ2-1, with a possible D match to TRBD1 (6 bases). From germline, CDR1 is MNHEY and CDR2 SMNVEV (reference sequence). This CDR3 is built from 18 residues. Trimming cost V 1 base and J 0 bases, with 16 bases left between them.

This clonotype was counted a few times. The CDR3 here is CSARGGDTEAFF. The CDR3 DNA follows: TGCAGTGCTAGAGGCGGGGACACTGAAGCTTTCTTT. This sequence joins TRBV20-1 and TRBJ1-1; D call uncertain. The CDR3 covers 12 residues. Germline V lookup: CDR1 DFQATT, CDR2 SNEGSKA (reference sequence). V was shortened by 1 base and J by 3 bases, with 6 bases between the two germline ends.

This clonotype was observed at least ten times. The V and J genes are TRBV12-3 or TRBV12-4 and TRBJ2-7, with D perhaps TRBD1 (6 bases). The V end lost 2 bases, the J end lost 4 bases, and 12 bases lay between the germline ends. The CDR3 contains 14 residues. The CDR3: CASSLKGTLYEQYV. DNA of the CDR3: TGTGCCAGCAGTTTAAAGGGGACACTATACGAGCAGTACGTC.

J is TRBJ2-2 and V is TRBV20-1; D possibly matches TRBD1 or TRBD2 (5 bases each). The CDR3 totals 15 residues. V lost 1 base to trimming and J lost 0 bases, with 9 bases between them. Germline V lookup: CDR1 DFQATT, CDR2 SNEGSKA (reference sequence). The CDR3 here is CSARAEGTNTGELFF. CDR3 in DNA: TGCAGTGCTAGAGCTGAGGGGACGAACACCGGGGAGCTGTTTTTT.

The chain links TRBV12-3 or TRBV12-4 to TRBJ2-5; D unclear. The V end lost 6 bases, the J end lost 1 base, and 24 bases lay between the germline ends. This CDR3 contains 18 residues. The chain's CDR3 is CASSLDRYGYGLQETQYF. Here the CDR3 DNA reads TGTGCCAGCAGCCTAGACCGATATGGCTACGGCCTCCAAGAGACCCAGTACTTC.

This clonotype has a handful of counts. The rearrangement links TRBV20-1 to TRBJ2-7, with D maybe TRBD2 (6 bases). Germline CDR1 reads DFQATT; CDR2 reads SNEGSKA (reference sequence). V lost 1 base, J lost 0 bases, and 13 bases lay in between. The CDR3 consists of 15 residues. The CDR3: CSARVWGESSYEQYF. CDR3 coding DNA: TGCAGTGCTAGAGTCTGGGGGGAAAGCTCCTACGAGCAGTACTTC.

V usage is TRBV9 and J usage is TRBJ2-7; D might be TRBD1 (6 bases). This CDR3 is built from 15 residues. Germline CDR1 is SGDLS and CDR2 is YYNGEE. Trimming took 3 bases from V and 3 from J, leaving 16 bases between them. The CDR3 reads CASSEKQGKDYEQYF. The DNA for the CDR3 is TGTGCCAGCAGCGAAAAACAGGGAAAAGACTACGAGCAGTACTTC.

On this clonotype: The germline gene is not matched at one end of the junction; a read error may be the cause. The V gene is TRBV4-1, the J gene TRBJ2-3; D may be TRBD1 or TRBD2 (6 bases each). Germline assignment: CDR1 MGHRA and CDR2 YSYEKL. The CDR3 extends over 16 amino acids. In DNA form, the CDR3 reads TGCGCCAGCAGCCGAAGGGGGGCGGGAAGCACAGATACGCAGTACTTT. This gives the protein CASSRRGAGSTDTQYF.

This clonotype showed up just a few times. The DNA for the CDR3 is TGTGCCATCCTAACCGGGACAGGGATCGGGGAGCTGTTTTTT. It codes for CAILTGTGIGELFF. The rearrangement joins TRBV12-3 or TRBV12-4 to TRBJ2-2; 9 nucleotides align to TRBD1. The CDR3 spans 14 residues. The V and J ends lost 10 bases and 7 bases, in that order; junction bases with no gene match: 10.

This clonotype was counted only a few times. This chain links TRBV4-2 with TRBJ2-5, with D perhaps matching TRBD1 or TRBD2 (5 bases each). V was pared by 0 bases and J by 0 bases, with 8 bases between. This CDR3 region has 15 residues. Germline CDR1 and CDR2: LGHNA and YNFKEQ. The CDR3 DNA reads as TGTGCCAGCAGCCAAGAATGGGGGAACCAAGAGACCCAGTACTTC. Translation: CASSQEWGNQETQYF.

The table lists this clonotype with a few counts. This rearrangement joins TRBV12-3 or TRBV12-4 to TRBJ2-2; 8 positions match TRBD1. This CDR3 has 12 residues. Losses at the gene ends were 8 bases for V and 8 bases for J; bases not matched to a gene: 4. CDR3 nucleotides: TGTGCCAGCCACAGGGGGTCGGGGGAGCTGTTTTTT. Translating it yields CASHRGSGELFF.

This clonotype has more than one count but fewer than ten. The chain carries TRBV24-1 and TRBJ2-1; the match to TRBD1 covers 8 bases. V was pared by 6 bases and J by 2 bases, with 5 bases of the junction left unmatched. The CDR3 length is 15 residues. Germline CDR1 is KGHDR and CDR2 is SFDVKD. The CDR3, as DNA: TGTGCCACCAGTAGGACAGGGAGGCCCTACAATGAGCAGTTCTTC. Encoded protein: CATSRTGRPYNEQFF.

This clonotype was recorded many times. V and J are TRBV12-3 or TRBV12-4 and TRBJ2-3; TRBD2 is a possible D gene (5 bases). CDR3 length: 14 residues. Trimming stripped 0 bases from V and 2 bases from J, with 6 bases between. The CDR3 coding sequence is TGTGCCAGCAGTTTAGCGGGAGTCACAGATACGCAGTATTTT. Its protein is CASSLAGVTDTQYF.

The J gene is TRBJ2-7, the V gene TRBV5-5; 7 bases align to TRBD1. Looked up from germline, CDR1 is SGHKS and CDR2 is YYEKEE (reference sequence). Unmatched junction bases numbered 7, after V lost 4 bases and J lost 0 bases. This CDR3 is built from 15 residues. Here the CDR3 DNA reads TGTGCCAGCAGCGTGGGACAGTCGAGCTCCTACGAGCAGTACGTC. This translates into CASSVGQSSSYEQYV.

This clonotype was picked up many times. The genes are TRBV9 and TRBJ2-6; 7 nucleotides align to TRBD1. CDR3 length: 15 amino acids. The trim removed 5 bases at V and 8 bases at J, leaving 10 bases unmatched. Germline V gene sequence: CDR1 SGDLS, CDR2 YYNGEE. CDR3 in DNA: TGTGCCAGCAGTCCCCGAACGACAGGGTCCAACGTCCTGACTTTC. This codes for CASSPRTTGSNVLTF. Together with reference TRBV9 and TRBJ2-6, the CDR3 gives the full variable domain: DSGVTQTPKHLITATGQRVTLRCSPRSGDLSVYWYQQSLDQGLQFLIQYYNGEERAKGNILERFSAQQFPDLHSELNLSSLELGDSALYFCASSPRTTGSNVLTFGAGSRLTVL.

The table lists this clonotype with a few counts. V usage is TRBV21-1 and J usage is TRBJ2-1; TRBD2 is the table's D call and was not checked against the DNA. TRBV21-1 is an annotated pseudogene. This CDR3 comprises 17 residues. The chain's CDR3 is CASSKGGSGQGNNEQFF. CDR3 nucleotide sequence: TGTGCCAGCAGCAAAGGGGGTAGCGGGCAAGGGAACAATGAGCAGTTCTTC.

This clonotype was found a few times. V usage is TRBV6-2 or TRBV6-3 and J usage is TRBJ2-7; D may be TRBD1 (5 bases). This CDR3 is built from 13 residues. Germline CDR1 is MNHEY and CDR2 is SVGEGT. V was clipped by 2 bases and J by 4 bases, with 9 bases between them. This CDR3 reads CASSYPTVYEQYF. The CDR3, as DNA: TGTGCCAGCAGTTACCCGACAGTTTACGAGCAGTACTTC.

The V call is TRBV28, the J call TRBJ2-7; D remains unclear. The CDR3 is 13 amino acids. Trimming took off 5 bases at V and 2 bases at J, with 10 bases between the two ends. Germline V gene sequence: CDR1 MDHEN, CDR2 SYDVKM. This chain's CDR3 is CASSTGRTYEQYF. CDR3 sequence (DNA): TGTGCCAGCAGTACTGGACGGACCTACGAGCAGTACTTC.

This clonotype has only a few counts. This chain links TRBV13 with TRBJ1-4; tentative D call: TRBD1 (5 bases). This CDR3 comprises 16 residues. The V gene's germline CDR1 is PRHDT and CDR2 FYEKMQ (reference sequence). The germline V and J ends were trimmed by 0 bases and 7 bases, with 15 bases remaining between them. The DNA of the CDR3 is TGTGCCAGCAGCTTAGGCCTTGGTCAGGGCGCTGAAAAACTGTTTTTT. Its translation: CASSLGLGQGAEKLFF. Full variable domain (outside the CDR3, taken from reference TRBV13 and TRBJ1-4): AAGVIQSPRHLIKEKRETATLKCYPIPRHDTVYWYQQGPGQDPQFLISFYEKMQSDKGSIPDRFSAQQFSDYHSELNMSSLELGDSALYFCASSLGLGQGAEKLFFGSGTQLSVL.

The gene calls are TRBV10-2 and TRBJ1-2, with a tentative D call TRBD1 (5 bases). Germline V CDR1 and CDR2: WSHSY, SAAADI. The V and J ends lost 3 bases and 1 base respectively, with 6 bases between them. This CDR3 has 13 amino acids. CDR3 loop: CASSEGVNYGYTF. CDR3 nucleotides: TGCGCCAGCAGTGAAGGGGTTAACTATGGCTACACCTTC.

V gene TRBV28 combines with J gene TRBJ2-5; D is uncertain. The germline V gene has CDR1 MDHEN and CDR2 SYDVKM. This CDR3 is built from 17 residues. V was trimmed by 2 bases and J by 9 bases, leaving 25 bases between them. The CDR3 sequence: CASSLSHALGSRIAQYF. CDR3 nucleotides: TGTGCCAGCAGTTTAAGCCACGCCTTGGGATCAAGAATCGCCCAGTACTTC.

The chain uses TRBV7-2 and TRBJ1-1, with TRBD1 matching over 12 bases. J lost 3 bases, V lost 2 bases, and 7 bases had no gene match. The CDR3 runs to 17 residues. Germline V CDR1 and CDR2: SGHTA, FQGNSA. CDR3 amino acids: CASSLPGQGAWDTEAFF. The CDR3 DNA reads as TGTGCCAGCAGCTTACCGGGACAGGGGGCCTGGGACACTGAAGCTTTCTTT.

The DNA of the CDR3 is TGTGCCAGCGCCACCTCGGGGGGTAGGAATGAGCAGTTCTTC. The encoded protein is CASATSGGRNEQFF. V and J are TRBV12-3 or TRBV12-4 and TRBJ2-1; 7 bases match TRBD2. This CDR3 contains 14 residues. V trimming: 8 bases; J trimming: 7 bases; junction bases outside the gene matches: 11.

This clonotype was detected only a few times. The rearrangement links TRBV28 to TRBJ2-7, with D possibly being TRBD1 (6 bases). The CDR3 consists of 13 residues. Deletions cut 5 bases from V and 3 bases from J, with 11 bases between. The germline gives CDR1 MDHEN, CDR2 SYDVKM. In DNA, the CDR3 is TGTGCCAGCAGTCGAGGGACAAACTACGAGCAGTACTTC. Its translation: CASSRGTNYEQYF.

This clonotype was seen ten or more times. The chain recombines TRBV5-5 with TRBJ1-1, with a tentative D call TRBD1 (6 bases). This CDR3 region has 13 residues. Germline V gene data show CDR1 as SGHKS and CDR2 as YYEKEE (reference sequence). Trimming left V 5 bases short and J 5 bases short, with 13 bases between. The CDR3 protein is CASRWGAQTEAFF. Written as DNA, the CDR3 is TGTGCCAGCAGGTGGGGGGCTCAGACTGAAGCTTTCTTT.

V is TRBV6-2 or TRBV6-3 and J is TRBJ1-1; possible D gene TRBD1, 6 bases. Trimming stripped 7 bases from V and 4 bases from J, with 16 bases between. The CDR3 covers 14 residues. Germline assignment: CDR1 MNHEY and CDR2 SVGEGT. The CDR3 reads CASTHWGQGTEAFF. The CDR3 DNA sequence: TGTGCCAGCACCCATTGGGGGCAGGGCACTGAAGCTTTCTTT.

This clonotype was counted only a few times. V usage is TRBV7-2 and J usage is TRBJ2-5; maybe TRBD1 (5 bases). V was cut by 5 bases and J by 1 base, with 20 bases left in between. Germline lookup yields CDR1 SGHTA and CDR2 FQGNSA. The CDR3 is 17 amino acids. The CDR3 sequence: CASSLEWAGLLQETQYF. The CDR3, as DNA: TGTGCCAGCAGCCTCGAATGGGCAGGGCTACTCCAAGAGACCCAGTACTTC.

This chain connects TRBV7-2 to TRBJ2-7, with TRBD2 matching over 11 bases. CDR3 length equals 14 residues. The ends lost 3 bases at V and 3 bases at J; junction bases unmatched: 1. From germline, CDR1 is SGHTA and CDR2 FQGNSA. The CDR3 nucleotides are TGTGCCAGCAGCTTCGGGACTAGCGGCTACGAGCAGTACGTC. Its protein product is CASSFGTSGYEQYV.

The V gene is TRBV24-1, the J gene TRBJ1-5; D is unclear. The CDR3 extends over 15 amino acids. CDR1 and CDR2 (germline): KGHDR, SFDVKD. Trimming removed 2 bases at V and 1 base at J, with 8 bases between. The CDR3: CATSDSGGSNQPQHF. The DNA of the CDR3 is TGTGCCACCAGTGATTCCGGCGGGAGCAATCAGCCCCAGCATTTT.